These 27 T cell receptor beta chains originate from one sample sequenced in a study of blood T cell repertoires in COVID-19. The repertoire was sequenced with immunoSEQ multiplex PCR; TCRdb's copy has only in-frame clones and lacks some. Of about 70,000 clones listed, about 82% are singletons. The sample was peripheral blood. Receptors originate from a woman older than 75 with active or convalescent COVID-19.

Details on this clone: Other DNA variants within this sample encode the same CDR3. V gene TRBV19 combines with J gene TRBJ2-2; tentative D call: TRBD1 (6 bases). The CDR3 has 14 amino acids. CDR1 and CDR2 from the germline V gene are LNHDA and SQIVND (reference sequence). Trimming removed 3 bases at V and 1 base at J, with 6 bases between. The CDR3: CASSMGQNTGELFF. CDR3 nucleotides: TGTGCCAGTAGTATGGGACAGAACACCGGGGAGCTGTTTTTT.

This chain links TRBV7-9 with TRBJ1-5, with D maybe TRBD1 (5 bases). The CDR3 runs to 13 residues. Trimming took 5 bases from V and 4 from J, leaving 9 bases between them. Germline CDR1 SEHNR, CDR2 FQNEAQ (reference sequence). In nucleotides, the CDR3 is TGTGCCAGCAGCATCACAGGAAATCAGCCCCAGCATTTT. Translated, it gives CASSITGNQPQHF. Combining the CDR3 with reference TRBV7-9 and TRBJ1-5 gives the whole variable domain DTGVSQNPRHKITKRGQNVTFRCDPISEHNRLYWYRQTLGQGPEFLTYFQNEAQLEKSRLLSDRFSAERPKGSFSTLEIQRTEQGDSAMYLCASSITGNQPQHFGDGTRLSIL.

The chain employs TRBV27 and TRBJ1-2; 8 nucleotides line up with TRBD1. Germline trimming cut 3 bases from V and 0 bases from J; bases unmatched to any gene: 0. This CDR3 contains 14 residues. Germline V gene data show CDR1 as MNHEY and CDR2 as SMNVEV (reference sequence). CDR3 sequence: CASSLGQANYGYTF. The CDR3 region has the DNA TGTGCCAGCAGTTTGGGACAGGCTAACTATGGCTACACCTTC.

The V call is TRBV5-1, the J call TRBJ2-1, with 9 nucleotides matching TRBD2. Germline V lookup: CDR1 SGHRS, CDR2 YFSETQ. The V gene end was trimmed by 7 bases and the J gene end by 4 bases; junction bases not matched to a gene: 9. This CDR3 has 15 residues. The CDR3 here is CASGTSGRLYNEQFF. The CDR3 nucleotides read TGCGCCAGCGGAACGAGCGGGAGGTTGTACAATGAGCAGTTCTTC. Variable domain in full (rest from reference TRBV5-1 and TRBJ2-1): KAGVTQTPRYLIKTRGQQVTLSCSPISGHRSVSWYQQTPGQGLQFLFEYFSETQRNKGNFPGRFSGRQFSNSRSEMNVSTLELGDSALYLCASGTSGRLYNEQFFGPGTRLTVL.

This clone was seen repeatedly, ten times or more. The genes are TRBV6-1 and TRBJ1-6; D is possibly TRBD1 (5 bases). CDR3 length: 16 residues. The V end lost 8 bases, the J end lost 0 bases, and 14 bases lay between the germline ends. Germline assignment: CDR1 MNHNS and CDR2 SASEGT. CDR3 region: CASCATASSYNSPLHF. The CDR3 DNA is TGTGCCAGCTGTGCGACAGCCAGCTCCTATAATTCACCCCTCCACTTT.

The rearrangement links TRBV24-1 to TRBJ2-1; 9 positions agree with TRBD1. This CDR3 spans 18 amino acids. The V gene's germline CDR1 is KGHDR and CDR2 SFDVKD. V was pared by 2 bases and J by 7 bases, with 14 bases of the junction left unmatched. The CDR3 nucleotides are TGTGCCACCAGTGATTCACTAACTCTAGGACAGGGGATGAATGAGCAGTTCTTC. It yields the protein CATSDSLTLGQGMNEQFF.

The V gene is TRBV19, the J gene TRBJ1-1; 7 bases align to TRBD1. The CDR3 covers 14 residues. V shed 6 bases and J 6 bases; nucleotides not matched to a gene: 10. Germline lookup yields CDR1 LNHDA and CDR2 SQIVND (reference sequence). The CDR3 bases are TGTGCCAGTAGCCAGGGACAGATTGCCTCTGAAGCTTTCTTT. Translating it yields CASSQGQIASEAFF.

This chain joins TRBV28 and TRBJ1-4; TRBD1 matches 8 bases. The CDR3 loop spans 14 amino acids. The germline CDR1 and CDR2 sequences are MDHEN and SYDVKM. V shed 4 bases and J 8 bases; nucleotides not matched to a gene: 6. The CDR3 is CASSSPTGGEKLFF. The CDR3 nucleotides are TGTGCCAGCAGTTCGCCTACAGGGGGGGAAAAACTGTTTTTT.

A remark on this clone: The sample has other DNA sequences that encode this CDR3 too. This chain joins TRBV7-2 and TRBJ1-1, with D tentatively TRBD1 (6 bases). The CDR3 loop spans 15 amino acids. V lost 0 bases, J lost 0 bases, and 8 bases lay in between. CDR1 and CDR2 from the germline V gene are SGHTA and FQGNSA. The CDR3 reads CASSLAGQMNTEAFF. The CDR3 bases are TGTGCCAGCAGCTTAGCTGGACAGATGAACACTGAAGCTTTCTTT. The variable domain in full, with the rest retrieved from reference TRBV7-2 and TRBJ1-1, is GAGVSQSPSNKVTEKGKDVELRCDPISGHTALYWYRQSLGQGLEFLIYFQGNSAPDKSGLPSDRFSAERTGGSVSTLTIQRTQQEDSAVYLCASSLAGQMNTEAFFGQGTRLTVV.

The chain employs TRBV24-1 and TRBJ2-5, with D possibly matching TRBD1 (5 bases). V dropped 4 bases and J dropped 4 bases, with 9 bases sitting between them. Germline loops: CDR1 KGHDR, CDR2 SFDVKD. The CDR3 runs 13 residues. The CDR3 here is CATSEAGLETQYF. In DNA, the CDR3 is TGTGCCACCAGTGAGGCAGGGTTAGAGACCCAGTACTTC.

This clone was seen a few times. The V and J genes are TRBV7-9 and TRBJ1-2; tentative D call: TRBD1 (6 bases). Germline CDR1 reads SEHNR; CDR2 reads FQNEAQ (reference sequence). The CDR3 runs 14 residues. V shed 5 bases and J shed 4 bases, with 14 bases lying between them. CDR3 nucleotides: TGTGCCAGCAGCCACCCCCGGACAGCCTATGGCTACACCTTC. It yields the protein CASSHPRTAYGYTF.

The CDR3 DNA reads TGCGCCAGCAGCTTAGGTAGCGGGTCCACAGATACGCAGTATTTT. Its translation is CASSLGSGSTDTQYF. The chain links TRBV5-1 to TRBJ2-3; TRBD2 matches 7 bases. The CDR3 loop spans 15 amino acids. The germline CDR1 and CDR2 sequences are SGHRS and YFSETQ. V lost 2 bases to trimming and J lost 2 bases; unmatched junction nucleotides: 5.

The V call is TRBV5-5, the J call TRBJ1-5, with D perhaps TRBD1 (6 bases). V gave up 4 bases and J gave up 5 bases, with 10 bases separating them. From germline, CDR1 is SGHKS and CDR2 YYEKEE (reference sequence). This CDR3 spans 13 amino acids. CDR3 protein: CASSRKGDQPQHF. The DNA of the CDR3 is TGTGCCAGCAGCCGAAAGGGGGATCAGCCCCAGCATTTT.

J is TRBJ1-1 and V is TRBV19; TRBD1 aligns across 11 bases. Germline V gene lookup returns CDR1 LNHDA and CDR2 SQIVND (reference sequence). This CDR3 has 13 amino acids. V was pared by 8 bases and J by 5 bases, with 4 bases of the junction left unmatched. The CDR3 nucleotides read TGTGCCAGTCAGGACAGGGGGCGGACTGAAGCTTTCTTT. It specifies CASQDRGRTEAFF.

The V and J genes are TRBV19 and TRBJ2-5, with D unresolved. V lost 5 bases and J lost 2, with 9 bases in between. The CDR3 has 13 residues. Per germline, CDR1 LNHDA and CDR2 SQIVND (reference sequence). CDR3 bases: TGTGCCAGTAGTGGTGGGCTACAAGAGACCCAGTACTTC. This sequence encodes CASSGGLQETQYF.

The chain uses TRBV9 and TRBJ2-5; 8 bases are a match to TRBD1. Germline lookup yields CDR1 SGDLS and CDR2 YYNGEE. With V trimmed by 4 bases and J by 4 bases, 12 bases remained unmatched. The CDR3 contains 16 residues. The CDR3 sequence is CASSPAQGVPLETQYF. CDR3 sequence (DNA): TGTGCCAGCAGCCCCGCACAGGGGGTCCCCTTAGAGACCCAGTACTTC.

The genes are TRBV6-6 and TRBJ2-7, with 12 bases that match TRBD1. With 2 bases clipped from V and 4 bases from J, the junction kept 3 bases outside the gene matches. The CDR3 runs 15 residues. Germline V lookup: CDR1 MNHNY, CDR2 SVGAGI (reference sequence). CDR3 protein: CASSYRDRGLYEQYF. The DNA of the CDR3 is TGTGCCAGCAGTTACCGGGACAGGGGGCTGTACGAGCAGTACTTC.

The chain carries TRBV6-6 and TRBJ2-3, with D tentatively TRBD1 (6 bases). The germline V gene has CDR1 MNHNY and CDR2 SVGAGI (reference sequence). Deletions cut 2 bases from V and 4 bases from J, with 13 bases between. This CDR3 has 15 residues. The CDR3 DNA follows: TGTGCCAGCAGTTACGGGGGCACGACAGCAGATACGCAGTATTTT. Protein product: CASSYGGTTADTQYF.

This chain connects TRBV7-2 to TRBJ1-1; possibly TRBD1 for D (5 bases). Germline CDR1 SGHTA, CDR2 FQGNSA. This CDR3 contains 15 residues. The V end was cut by 0 bases, the J end by 3 bases, with 11 bases between. The CDR3 DNA sequence: TGTGCCAGCAGCTTAGCTGGACGGGGGGACACTGAAGCTTTCTTT. Translating it yields CASSLAGRGDTEAFF. Using reference TRBV7-2 and TRBJ1-1 for the parts outside the CDR3, the full variable domain is GAGVSQSPSNKVTEKGKDVELRCDPISGHTALYWYRQSLGQGLEFLIYFQGNSAPDKSGLPSDRFSAERTGGSVSTLTIQRTQQEDSAVYLCASSLAGRGDTEAFFGQGTRLTVV.

The CDR3 coding sequence is TGTGCCAGCAGCAACCGGGACAGCGCACATGGCTACACCTTC. It encodes CASSNRDSAHGYTF. This chain links TRBV7-9 with TRBJ1-2; TRBD1 matches 7 bases. CDR1 is SEHNR and CDR2 is FQNEAQ in the germline V gene (reference sequence). The CDR3 is 14 residues long. After removal of 5 bases from V and 6 bases from J, the junction contained 9 bases not matched to a gene. The whole variable domain, remainder taken from reference TRBV7-9 and TRBJ1-2, is DTGVSQNPRHKITKRGQNVTFRCDPISEHNRLYWYRQTLGQGPEFLTYFQNEAQLEKSRLLSDRFSAERPKGSFSTLEIQRTEQGDSAMYLCASSNRDSAHGYTFGSGTRLTVV.

The CDR3 is CASRAGTGNEKLFF. The CDR3 nucleotides read TGTGCCAGCAGGGCCGGGACAGGGAATGAAAAACTGTTTTTT. J is TRBJ1-4 and V is TRBV9, with TRBD1 identical over 9 bases. The CDR3 has 14 amino acids. The trim removed 5 bases at V and 5 bases at J, leaving 4 bases unmatched. Per germline, CDR1 SGDLS and CDR2 YYNGEE.

V usage is TRBV5-1 and J usage is TRBJ2-3; the D gene is possibly TRBD2 (5 bases). This CDR3 spans 17 amino acids. CDR1 SGHRS and CDR2 YFSETQ come from the germline V gene. V was clipped by 0 bases and J by 2 bases, with 16 bases between them. The CDR3 is CASSLDGRLTSTDTQYF. As DNA, the CDR3 is TGCGCCAGCAGCTTGGATGGCAGACTAACATCCACAGATACGCAGTATTTT.

This clone was counted once. The CDR3 protein is CASTTSQGYSNQPQHF. As DNA, the CDR3 is TGTGCCAGCACCACATCACAGGGGTATAGCAATCAGCCCCAGCATTTT. The chain couples TRBV19 to TRBJ1-5; TRBD1 aligns across 7 bases. Germline assignment: CDR1 LNHDA and CDR2 SQIVND (reference sequence). The CDR3 consists of 16 residues. The ends lost 9 bases at V and 0 bases at J; junction bases unmatched: 11.

This chain connects TRBV27 to TRBJ1-2; TRBD1 agrees at 8 bases. J gave up 5 bases and V 7 bases, and 6 bases lay outside the gene matches. There are 13 residues in the CDR3. The germline CDR1 and CDR2 sequences are MNHEY and SMNVEV (reference sequence). The CDR3 DNA reads TGTGCCAGCAAAAGGACAGGGAGTTATGGCTACACCTTC. Amino acids: CASKRTGSYGYTF.

The V call is TRBV5-1, the J call TRBJ2-2; 12 positions match TRBD1. The V gene end was trimmed by 4 bases and the J gene end by 5 bases; junction bases not matched to a gene: 9. The germline CDR1 and CDR2 sequences are SGHRS and YFSETQ. The CDR3 loop spans 17 amino acids. Here the CDR3 reads CASSLGTGGAGTGELFF. CDR3 nucleotide sequence: TGCGCCAGCAGCCTCGGGACAGGGGGCGCCGGGACCGGGGAGCTGTTTTTT.

This clone has only one observation. This sequence joins TRBV7-9 and TRBJ1-4, with 11 bases that match TRBD1. J was trimmed by 8 bases and V by 0 bases; bases with no gene match: 2. This CDR3 is built from 15 residues. The germline CDR1 and CDR2 sequences are SEHNR and FQNEAQ (reference sequence). CDR3 sequence reads: CASSLAGTGGEKLFF. CDR3 coding DNA: TGTGCCAGCAGCTTAGCGGGGACAGGGGGAGAAAAACTGTTTTTT.

V gene TRBV2 combines with J gene TRBJ2-7; unclear D gene. The CDR3 extends over 13 amino acids. Germline V CDR1 and CDR2: SNHLY, FYNNEI. V gave up 4 bases and J gave up 3 bases, with 10 bases separating them. The CDR3: CASSAVTYYEQYF. The CDR3 coding sequence is TGTGCCAGCAGTGCCGTGACATACTACGAGCAGTACTTC.